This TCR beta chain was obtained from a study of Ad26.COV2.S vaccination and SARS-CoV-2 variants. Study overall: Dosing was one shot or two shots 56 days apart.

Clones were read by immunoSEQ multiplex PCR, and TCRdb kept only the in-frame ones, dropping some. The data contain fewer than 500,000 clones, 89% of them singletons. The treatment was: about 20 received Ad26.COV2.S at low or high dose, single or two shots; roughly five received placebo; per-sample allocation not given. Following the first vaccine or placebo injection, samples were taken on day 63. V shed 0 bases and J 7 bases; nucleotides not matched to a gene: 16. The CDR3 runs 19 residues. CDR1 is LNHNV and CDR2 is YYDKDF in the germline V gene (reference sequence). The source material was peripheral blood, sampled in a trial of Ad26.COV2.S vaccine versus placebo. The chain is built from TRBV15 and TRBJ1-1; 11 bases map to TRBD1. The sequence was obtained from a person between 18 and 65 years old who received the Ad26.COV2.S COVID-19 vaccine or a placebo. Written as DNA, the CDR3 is TGTGCCACCAGCAGAGATATTGGACAGGGGGCGCTTAGGACGGGTGAAGCTTTCTTT. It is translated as CATSRDIGQGALRTGEAFF.